This T cell receptor beta chain was sequenced for a study of T cell repertoires in cytomegalovirus infection. In the study overall: Public TCR beta signatures provided an indication of both CMV infection and a matching HLA type. Overall study results and limits: Identification of carriers of CMV plus the relevant HLA was performed using cumulative public TCR beta family frequency. There were HLA-C-restricted CMV-specific TCR beta clonotypes dominating the ex vivo response.

As to this clonotype: Its specificity is unknown.

TCRdb independently ran MiXCR on the reads; one entry per CDR3 protein. The profile shows around 570,000 distinct CDR3 sequences, approximately 40% of them singletons. This clonotype was sampled from a human donor in good health (CMV status not recorded). Some clones in this sample may be carry-over from other donors' samples. The material was cultured PBMCs, obtained from culture after CMV antigen stimulation.

The chain's CDR3 is CASSAQRGTYNEQFF. CDR3 bases: TGTGCCAGCAGTGCCCAGCGGGGGACCTACAATGAGCAGTTCTTC. The rearrangement links TRBV2 to TRBJ2-1; 8 bases fit TRBD2. There are 15 residues in the CDR3. The J segment lost 2 bases and the V segment lost 4 bases, leaving 4 bases of the junction unmatched. Per germline, CDR1 SNHLY and CDR2 FYNNEI.